These 21 T cell receptor beta chains came from one sample sequenced in a study of shared clonotypes between healthy human individuals. Sequencing was performed with immunoSEQ multiplex PCR; in TCRdb, only in-frame clones are kept and a portion is missing. The data contain some 690,000 clones, about nine tenths of them singletons. The sample consisted of memory CD8+ T cells from PBMCs. This sample's subset: CD45RO+ cells pooled with CCR7-negative TemRA cells. The receptor source for this set is a man aged 18 to 29 in good health. Some clones in this sample may be carry-over from other donors' samples.

The rearrangement links TRBV28 to TRBJ1-1; possibly TRBD1 for D (5 bases). The CDR3 contains 13 residues. CDR1 is MDHEN and CDR2 is SYDVKM in the germline V gene. Trimming removed 2 bases from V and 7 bases from J, with 11 bases in between. CDR3 sequence (DNA): TGTGCCAGCAGTTTAAGAGGGGAGGTTGAAGCTTTCTTT. It codes for CASSLRGEVEAFF.

The rearrangement uses TRBV25-1 and TRBJ2-1, with 11 bases matching TRBD2. Trimming took 6 bases from V and 7 from J; bases not matched to a gene: 8. The CDR3 has 15 residues. Germline CDR1 and CDR2: MGHDK and SYGVNS. CDR3 amino acids: CASRSGLAEINEQFF. CDR3 nucleotides: TGTGCCAGCAGATCGGGACTAGCGGAAATAAATGAGCAGTTCTTC.

The rearrangement uses TRBV9 and TRBJ2-2; no reliable D call. The CDR3 contains 16 residues. From germline, CDR1 is SGDLS and CDR2 YYNGEE. Trimming cost V 4 bases and J 7 bases, with 20 bases left between them. CDR3 sequence reads: CASSSSGIAALGELFF. The CDR3 bases are TGTGCCAGCAGCTCCAGTGGGATCGCGGCGCTCGGGGAGCTGTTTTTT. Based on the CDR3 plus reference TRBV9 and TRBJ2-2, the full variable domain is DSGVTQTPKHLITATGQRVTLRCSPRSGDLSVYWYQQSLDQGLQFLIQYYNGEERAKGNILERFSAQQFPDLHSELNLSSLELGDSALYFCASSSSGIAALGELFFGEGSRLTVL.

The chain combines TRBV9 with TRBJ2-1, with 9 bases fitting TRBD2. This CDR3 is 15 amino acids long. Trimming took 3 bases from V and 5 from J; bases not matched to a gene: 6. CDR1 SGDLS and CDR2 YYNGEE come from the germline V gene. Written as DNA, the CDR3 is TGTGCCAGCAGCGCCGGCGGGAGGGCCCACAATGAGCAGTTCTTC. This codes for CASSAGGRAHNEQFF.

This chain uses TRBV6-4 with TRBJ2-6, with 7 positions matching TRBD1. This CDR3 contains 16 residues. J lost 4 bases, V lost 5 bases, and 8 bases had no gene match. CDR1 and CDR2 (germline): MRHNA, SNTAGT. The CDR3 DNA reads as TGTGCCAGCAGTAAAACAGGGGAATCCGGGGCCAACGTCCTGACTTTC. This encodes CASSKTGESGANVLTF.

The gene calls are TRBV9 and TRBJ2-7, with 10 bases aligning to TRBD2. There are 16 residues in the CDR3. V dropped 4 bases and J dropped 5; count of bases not matched to a gene: 12. Germline CDR1 reads SGDLS; CDR2 reads YYNGEE. CDR3 sequence: CASSPAGLAFGDEQYF. In DNA, the CDR3 is TGTGCCAGCAGCCCAGCGGGACTAGCGTTCGGGGACGAGCAGTACTTC.

Note on this clone: This specimen includes other DNA sequences encoding the same CDR3. The chain employs TRBV27 and TRBJ1-1; D not resolved. Germline V CDR1 and CDR2: MNHEY, SMNVEV (reference sequence). Deletions cut 4 bases from V and 1 base from J, with 7 bases between. The CDR3 covers 13 residues. DNA of the CDR3: TGTGCCAGCAGTTCCCGGGGGAACACTGAAGCTTTCTTT. Residues: CASSSRGNTEAFF.

The V call is TRBV5-1, the J call TRBJ1-1; TRBD1 might be the D (5 bases). The CDR3 loop spans 14 amino acids. V shed 2 bases and J shed 4 bases, with 12 bases lying between them. The germline V gene encodes CDR1 SGHRS and CDR2 YFSETQ. The CDR3 DNA is TGCGCCAGCAGCTTCGCGGGGCTGGCCACTGAAGCTTTCTTT. Its protein is CASSFAGLATEAFF. The full variable domain, in which reference TRBV5-1 and TRBJ1-1 provide the parts outside the CDR3, is KAGVTQTPRYLIKTRGQQVTLSCSPISGHRSVSWYQQTPGQGLQFLFEYFSETQRNKGNFPGRFSGRQFSNSRSEMNVSTLELGDSALYLCASSFAGLATEAFFGQGTRLTVV.

The V and J genes are TRBV5-6 and TRBJ2-5, with 7 nucleotides matching TRBD1. The J call may be incorrect, as the DNA end agrees better with TRBJ2-7. The CDR3 length is 12 residues. The germline CDR1 and CDR2 sequences are SGHDT and YYEEEE. Written as DNA, the CDR3 is TGTGCCAGCAGCTTGCAGGGGGTCGAGCAGTACTTC. Protein sequence: CASSLQGVEQYF.

CDR3 region: CASSQASGASTDTQYF. The CDR3 DNA is TGTGCCAGCAGCCAGGCTAGCGGGGCTAGCACAGATACGCAGTATTTT. The chain joins TRBV7-8 to TRBJ2-3, with 9 positions matching TRBD2. The CDR3 sequence is 16 residues long. The V gene's germline CDR1 is SGHVS and CDR2 FQNEAQ. V shed 5 bases, J shed 0 bases, and the junction held 6 bases outside the gene matches.

This sequence joins TRBV6-1 and TRBJ1-5, with D possibly matching TRBD1 (5 bases). The CDR3 totals 15 residues. Looked up from germline, CDR1 is MNHNS and CDR2 is SASEGT. V lost 7 bases and J lost 0, with 13 bases in between. This CDR3 is CASKYGTHSNQPQHF. CDR3 nucleotides: TGTGCCAGCAAGTACGGGACCCATAGCAATCAGCCCCAGCATTTT.

The CDR3: CASSFGALRLADNYEQYF. CDR3 DNA sequence: TGTGCCAGCAGTTTTGGGGCCCTCCGACTAGCGGATAACTACGAGCAGTACTTC. The chain couples TRBV28 to TRBJ2-7, with 9 nucleotides matching TRBD2. The CDR3 spans 18 residues. V lost 3 bases, J lost 3 bases, and 15 bases stayed unmatched. Per the germline V gene, CDR1 is MDHEN and CDR2 is SYDVKM.

The chain recombines TRBV7-9 with TRBJ2-5; a weak D match, TRBD1 (5 bases). The DNA end lines up better with TRBJ2-7; the J call may be wrong. Looked up from germline, CDR1 is SEHNR and CDR2 is FQNEAQ (reference sequence). The CDR3 spans 14 residues. The CDR3: CASSFAPQGDEQYF. The CDR3 DNA sequence: TGTGCCAGCAGCTTTGCACCCCAAGGGGACGAGCAGTACTTC.

The chain joins TRBV5-5 to TRBJ1-1, with unresolved D. This CDR3 comprises 12 residues. The V end was cut by 2 bases, the J end by 4 bases, with 6 bases between. Germline V gene sequence: CDR1 SGHKS, CDR2 YYEKEE (reference sequence). This CDR3 reads CASSLPSTEAFF. CDR3 DNA sequence: TGTGCCAGCAGCTTACCGAGCACTGAAGCTTTCTTT.

For the CDR3, the DNA is TGTGCCAGCAGTCTGTGGACTAGCGGGAAGTACGAGCAGTACTTC. Protein product: CASSLWTSGKYEQYF. The V call is TRBV27, the J call TRBJ2-7; 12 bases match TRBD2. The J segment lost 4 bases and the V segment lost 5 bases, leaving 6 bases of the junction unmatched. This CDR3 is built from 15 residues. Looked up from germline, CDR1 is MNHEY and CDR2 is SMNVEV (reference sequence).

V usage is TRBV7-8 and J usage is TRBJ2-1, with 9 bases aligning to TRBD2. There are 16 residues in the CDR3. Per the germline V gene, CDR1 is SGHVS and CDR2 is FQNEAQ. V dropped 0 bases and J dropped 7; count of bases not matched to a gene: 7. In DNA, the CDR3 is TGTGCCAGCAGCTTAGCGGGTAGCGGGGGACTGAATGAGCAGTTCTTC. As protein: CASSLAGSGGLNEQFF.

The J gene is TRBJ2-6, the V gene TRBV12-2; TRBD2, the table's D call, lacks a check against the DNA. TRBV12-2 is classified as a pseudogene. The CDR3 has 17 residues. CDR3 nucleotide sequence: TGTGCAAGTCGCTTAGGGGCGGGTGGCTCTGGGGCCAACGTCCTGACTTTC. Its protein product is CASRLGAGGSGANVLTF.

V usage is TRBV4-1 and J usage is TRBJ2-5; D unclear. This CDR3 has 14 amino acids. The germline V gene encodes CDR1 MGHRA and CDR2 YSYEKL. Trimming cost V 3 bases and J 2 bases, with 10 bases left between them. The CDR3 DNA sequence: TGCGCCAGCAGCCAGGAGTTTGCTCAAGAGACCCAGTACTTC. It codes for CASSQEFAQETQYF.

J is TRBJ2-2 and V is TRBV7-9; a weak D match, TRBD1 (7 bases). Per germline, CDR1 SEHNR and CDR2 FQNEAQ (reference sequence). The ends were cut back, 6 bases at V and 5 bases at J, with 19 bases in the middle. The CDR3 consists of 16 residues. The CDR3 sequence is CASRDGGGALTGELFF. In DNA form, the CDR3 reads TGTGCCAGCAGAGATGGAGGGGGCGCCTTGACCGGGGAGCTGTTTTTT.

The gene calls are TRBV9 and TRBJ2-7, with a weak D call TRBD2 (6 bases). Germline V CDR1 and CDR2: SGDLS, YYNGEE. V lost 3 bases to trimming and J lost 10 bases, with 17 bases between them. There are 13 residues in the CDR3. CDR3 nucleotides: TGTGCCAGCAGCGACGGAGGGCTGACCCCCCAGTACTTC. As protein: CASSDGGLTPQYF.

This chain joins TRBV30 and TRBJ1-2; D remains unclear. The CDR3 has 15 amino acids. CDR1 and CDR2 from the germline V gene are GTSNPN and SVGIG (reference sequence). Trimming removed 0 bases at V and 0 bases at J, with 11 bases between. The CDR3 is CAWSVLRVANYGYTF. For the CDR3, the DNA is TGTGCCTGGAGTGTATTAAGGGTAGCTAACTATGGCTACACCTTC.